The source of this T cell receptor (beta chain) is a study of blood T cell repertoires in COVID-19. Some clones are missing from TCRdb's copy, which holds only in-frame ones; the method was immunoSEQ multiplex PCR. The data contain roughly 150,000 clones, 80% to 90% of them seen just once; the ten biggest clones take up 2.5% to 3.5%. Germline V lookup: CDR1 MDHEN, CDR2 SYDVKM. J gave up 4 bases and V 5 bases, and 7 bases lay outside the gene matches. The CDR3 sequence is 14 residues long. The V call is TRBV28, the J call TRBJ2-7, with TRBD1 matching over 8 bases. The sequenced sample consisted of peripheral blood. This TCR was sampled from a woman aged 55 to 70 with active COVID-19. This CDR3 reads CASSTGQGLYEQYF. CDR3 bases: TGTGCCAGCAGTACCGGACAGGGTCTATACGAGCAGTACTTC.